Listed below are T cell receptor beta chains from one sample, sequenced in a study of T cells in Graves' hyperthyroidism and ophthalmopathy. TCRdb re-derived calls from the multiplex PCR reads in MiXCR, one entry per CDR3 protein. The sample includes 370,000 or so distinct CDR3 sequences, 25% of them seen just once. Sequencing was carried out using blood. The source is a man aged 45-65 years with Graves' hyperthyroidism. Each CDR3 is given with its conserved first and last residue. A D gene is named only where the DNA matches it firmly. Not every row has a clone size; where given, it reads once, few, many or a size class.

J gene | clone size | D gene | V gene | CDR3 protein | CDR3 DNA
TRBJ2-1 | few | TRBD2 | TRBV11-2 | CASSLDSLRREGGSGAYNEQFF | TGTGCCAGCAGCTTAGACTCTCTACGGCGGGAGGGCGGGAGTGGCGCCTACAATGAGCAGTTCTTC
TRBJ2-7 | many | - | TRBV12-3/TRBV12-4 | CASSTSGMRGEQYF | TGTGCCAGCAGTACGTCAGGGATGAGGGGCGAGCAGTACTTC
TRBJ2-1 | few | - | TRBV20-1 | CSASYNEQFF | TGCAGTGCTAGCTACAATGAGCAGTTCTTC
TRBJ2-3 | once | TRBD2 | TRBV7-9 | CASSPGTSGTSTDTQYF | TGTGCCAGCAGCCCCGGGACTAGCGGAACTAGCACAGATACGCAGTATTTT
TRBJ2-7 | few | - | TRBV29-1 | CSVPTSSYEQYF | TGCAGCGTCCCGACTAGTTCCTACGAGCAGTACTTC
TRBJ2-3 | - | TRBD1 | TRBV20-1 | CSASAIAETGSDDTQYF | TGCAGTGCTAGCGCTATTGCCGAGACAGGGTCGGATGATACGCAGTATTTT
TRBJ2-1 | many | TRBD2 | TRBV7-9 | CASSTPLADKEQFF | TGTGCCAGCAGCACCCCCCTAGCGGACAAAGAGCAGTTCTTC
TRBJ2-6 | few | - | TRBV2 | CASSEEGTGANVLTF | TGTGCCAGCAGTGAAGAAGGTACTGGGGCCAACGTCCTGACTTTC
TRBJ1-5 | few | - | TRBV6-1 | CASSERGTVDPQHF | TGTGCCAGCAGTGAGAGAGGGACGGTGGACCCCCAGCATTTT
TRBJ2-1 | - | - | TRBV7-9 | CASSPPGGGADYNEQFF | TGTGCCAGCAGCCCTCCCGGAGGGGGCGCAGACTACAATGAGCAGTTCTTC
TRBJ2-2 | - | - | TRBV2 | CASSEAAFWTGELFF | TGTGCCAGCAGTGAAGCGGCCTTTTGGACCGGGGAGCTGTTTTTT
TRBJ1-4 | - | - | TRBV7-2 | CASRPWAATNEKLFF | TGTGCCAGCAGACCTTGGGCAGCAACTAATGAAAAACTGTTTTTT
TRBJ2-7 | - | - | TRBV15 | CATSTPPDLTVYEQYF | TGTGCCACCAGCACCCCTCCGGATCTGACCGTCTACGAGCAGTACTTC
TRBJ1-5 | - | - | TRBV15 | CATSRDPVFVNSPGGNQPQHF | TGTGCCACCAGCAGGGACCCTGTTTTCGTGAACTCTCCTGGGGGCAATCAGCCCCAGCATTTT
TRBJ2-1 | - | TRBD2 | TRBV14 | CASSRTSHYNEQFF | TGTGCCAGCAGCAGGACTAGTCATTACAATGAGCAGTTCTTC
TRBJ2-3 | - | TRBD2 | TRBV20-1 | CSASGTSGLRDTQYF | TGCAGTGCTAGTGGGACTAGCGGGTTAAGGGATACGCAGTATTTT
TRBJ1-5 | few | - | TRBV7-3 | CASSRTGPHQPQHF | TGTGCCAGCAGCCGTACAGGGCCCCATCAGCCCCAGCATTTT
TRBJ2-7 | - | - | TRBV10-3 | CAISETGYSYEQYF | TGTGCCATCAGTGAAACAGGGTATTCCTACGAGCAGTACTTC
TRBJ2-6 | - | - | TRBV6-1 | CASSEAPGQGANVLTF | TGTGCCAGCAGTGAAGCGCCCGGACAGGGGGCCAACGTCCTGACTTTC
TRBJ2-7 | few | - | TRBV12-3/TRBV12-4 | CASSFRGLEQYF | TGTGCCAGCAGTTTCCGGGGGCTCGAGCAGTACTTC
TRBJ2-5 | few | TRBD2 | TRBV5-1 | CASSLTSGIPGTQYF | TGCGCCAGCAGCTTGACTAGCGGGATTCCTGGGACCCAGTACTTC
TRBJ2-1 | - | - | TRBV12-3/TRBV12-4 | CASSRGPQSYNEQFF | TGTGCCAGCAGCCGGGGCCCCCAATCCTACAATGAGCAGTTCTTC
TRBJ2-7 | many | - | TRBV11-2 | CASSLGGGNYEQYF | TGTGCCAGCAGCTTAGGTGGGGGCAACTACGAGCAGTACTTC
TRBJ2-2 | - | - | TRBV12-5 | CASGLVLGRTGELFF | TGTGCTAGTGGTTTGGTACTAGGTCGGACCGGGGAGCTGTTTTTT
TRBJ2-5 | - | TRBD1 | TRBV7-2 | CASSRDRGRGETQHF | TGTGCCAGCAGCCGGGACAGGGGGCGCGGGGAGACCCAGCACTTC
TRBJ1-1 | - | - | TRBV5-1 | CASSPDGGGRGTEAFF | TGCGCCAGCAGCCCTGATGGGGGGGGGCGCGGCACTGAAGCTTTCTTT
TRBJ1-1 | few | - | TRBV2 | CASSVAQHRNTEAFF | TGTGCCAGCAGTGTAGCCCAACACAGGAACACTGAAGCTTTCTTT
TRBJ2-5 | few | - | TRBV25-1 | CASSEIDRYVETQYF | TGTGCCAGCAGTGAGATCGATCGGTATGTGGAGACCCAGTACTTC
TRBJ2-7 | few | - | TRBV10-3 | CAISESGLSSSSYEQYF | TGTGCCATCAGTGAGTCAGGACTTTCCTCTAGCTCCTACGAGCAGTACTTC
TRBJ1-1 | - | TRBD1 | TRBV27 | CASRDLDRGLNTEAFF | TGTGCCAGCAGGGACTTGGACAGGGGGCTGAACACTGAAGCTTTCTTT
TRBJ2-1 | few | - | TRBV7-9 | CASSLAHTGEQFF | TGTGCCAGCAGCTTAGCCCACACGGGTGAGCAGTTCTTC
TRBJ2-7 | - | TRBD2 | TRBV2 | CASSDPSGSSYEQYF | TGTGCCAGCAGTGATCCTAGCGGGTCCTCCTACGAGCAGTACTTC
TRBJ2-7 | many | TRBD1 | TRBV2 | CASRTGGAFYEQYF | TGTGCCAGCAGAACAGGGGGCGCATTCTACGAGCAGTACTTC
TRBJ2-1 | few | - | TRBV12-5 | CASGPESGEQFF | TGTGCTAGTGGCCCCGAGAGCGGTGAGCAGTTCTTC
TRBJ2-1 | - | - | TRBV29-1 | CSVAGRAREEGYNEQFF | TGCAGCGTTGCTGGGCGGGCGAGGGAGGAGGGATACAATGAGCAGTTCTTC
TRBJ2-7 | - | - | TRBV29-1 | CSVAPQGSEQYF | TGCAGCGTCGCGCCACAGGGATCCGAGCAGTACTTC
TRBJ2-6 | few | - | TRBV5-1 | CASSLEGWGSGANVLTF | TGCGCCAGCAGCTTGGAGGGTTGGGGTTCTGGGGCCAACGTCCTGACTTTC
TRBJ2-2 | - | - | TRBV12-3/TRBV12-4 | CASSLGHSNTGELFF | TGTGCCAGCAGCCTGGGACATTCGAACACCGGGGAGCTGTTTTTT
TRBJ2-5 | many | - | TRBV2 | CASSEPSSRQETQYF | TGTGCCAGCAGTGAACCCTCTAGCCGGCAAGAGACCCAGTACTTC
TRBJ1-1 | - | - | TRBV27 | CASSATHRGTEAFF | TGTGCCAGCAGTGCGACCCACAGAGGTACTGAAGCTTTCTTT